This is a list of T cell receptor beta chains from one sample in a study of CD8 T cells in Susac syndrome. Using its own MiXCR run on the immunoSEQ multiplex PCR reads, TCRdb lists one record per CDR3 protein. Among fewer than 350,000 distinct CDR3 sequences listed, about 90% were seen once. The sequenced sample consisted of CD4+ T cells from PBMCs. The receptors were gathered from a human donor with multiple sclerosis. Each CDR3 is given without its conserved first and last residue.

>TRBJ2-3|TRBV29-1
SVAGTSGRIDTQY
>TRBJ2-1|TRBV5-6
ASSSAGWVLNEQF
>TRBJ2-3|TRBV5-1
ASSPDLGDTQY
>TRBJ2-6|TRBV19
ASSGQAHTHVLT
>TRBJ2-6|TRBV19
ASLPGLVSGANVLT
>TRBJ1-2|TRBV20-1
SAPKGRGEGYT
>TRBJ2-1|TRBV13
ATHRGEGEQF
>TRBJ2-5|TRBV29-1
SVGKRGLEETQY
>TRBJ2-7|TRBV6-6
ASRNREGSSYEQY
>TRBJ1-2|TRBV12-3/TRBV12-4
ASSVGIGGHGYT
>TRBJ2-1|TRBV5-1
ASSLESQGDEQF
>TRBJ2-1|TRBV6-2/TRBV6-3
ASGPTWLVGSNEQF
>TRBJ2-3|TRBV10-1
ASSDPTGPDTQY
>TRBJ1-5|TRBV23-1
ASSPPSEYSNQPQH
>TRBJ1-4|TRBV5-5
ASSPQTGDEKLF
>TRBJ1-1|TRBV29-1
SVDGSSQYTEAF
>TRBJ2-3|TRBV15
ATQATPRPDTQY
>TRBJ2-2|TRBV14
ASSHNWAAANTGELF
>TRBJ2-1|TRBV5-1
ASSFRVNEQF
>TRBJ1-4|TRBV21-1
ASRDLVGKLF
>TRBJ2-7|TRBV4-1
ASSHERLAGGKEYEQY
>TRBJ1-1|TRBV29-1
SYGHPNTEAF
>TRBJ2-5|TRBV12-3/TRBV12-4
ASSLAVDQTQY
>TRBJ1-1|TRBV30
AWSLTANTEAF